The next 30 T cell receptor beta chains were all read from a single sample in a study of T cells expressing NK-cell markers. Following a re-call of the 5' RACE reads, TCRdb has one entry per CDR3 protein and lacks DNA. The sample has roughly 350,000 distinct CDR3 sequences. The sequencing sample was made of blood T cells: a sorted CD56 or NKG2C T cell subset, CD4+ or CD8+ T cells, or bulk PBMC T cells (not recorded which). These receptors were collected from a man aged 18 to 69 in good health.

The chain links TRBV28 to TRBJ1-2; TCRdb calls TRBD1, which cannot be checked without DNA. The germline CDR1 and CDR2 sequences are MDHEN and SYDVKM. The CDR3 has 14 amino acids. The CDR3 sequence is CASSLQGANYGYTF.

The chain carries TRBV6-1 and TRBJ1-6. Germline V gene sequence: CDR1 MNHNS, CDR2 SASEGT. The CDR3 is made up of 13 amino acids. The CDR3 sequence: CASKAEGNSPLHF.

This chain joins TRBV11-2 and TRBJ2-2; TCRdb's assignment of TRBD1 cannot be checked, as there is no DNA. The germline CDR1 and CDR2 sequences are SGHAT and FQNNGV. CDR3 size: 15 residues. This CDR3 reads CASSPAAGVAGELFF.

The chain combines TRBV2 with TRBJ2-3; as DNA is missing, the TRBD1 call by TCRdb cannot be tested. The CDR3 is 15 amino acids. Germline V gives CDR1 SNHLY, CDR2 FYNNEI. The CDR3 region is CASSPLGLLRDTQYF. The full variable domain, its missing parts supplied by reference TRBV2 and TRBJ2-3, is EPEVTQTPSHQVTQMGQEVILRCVPISNHLYFYWYRQILGQKVEFLVSFYNNEISEKSEIFDDQFSVERPDGSNFTLKIRSTKLEDSAMYFCASSPLGLLRDTQYFGPGTRLTVL.

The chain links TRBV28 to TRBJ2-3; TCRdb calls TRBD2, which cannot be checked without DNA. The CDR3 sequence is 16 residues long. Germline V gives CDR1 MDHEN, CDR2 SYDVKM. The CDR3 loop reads CASSHAGGRGTDTQYF.

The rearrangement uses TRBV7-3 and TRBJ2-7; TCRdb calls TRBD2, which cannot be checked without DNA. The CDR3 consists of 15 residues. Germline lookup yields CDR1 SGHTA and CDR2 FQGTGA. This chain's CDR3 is CASSLTGLVLDEQYF.

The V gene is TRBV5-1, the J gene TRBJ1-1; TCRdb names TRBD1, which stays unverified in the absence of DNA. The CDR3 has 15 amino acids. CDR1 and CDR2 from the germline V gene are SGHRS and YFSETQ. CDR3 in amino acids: CASSLRPGGYTEAFF. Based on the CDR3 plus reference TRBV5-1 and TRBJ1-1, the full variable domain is KAGVTQTPRYLIKTRGQQVTLSCSPISGHRSVSWYQQTPGQGLQFLFEYFSETQRNKGNFPGRFSGRQFSNSRSEMNVSTLELGDSALYLCASSLRPGGYTEAFFGQGTRLTVV.

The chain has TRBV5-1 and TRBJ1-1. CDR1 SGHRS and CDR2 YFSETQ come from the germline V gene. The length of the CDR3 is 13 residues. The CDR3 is CASSLYEGGTSFF.

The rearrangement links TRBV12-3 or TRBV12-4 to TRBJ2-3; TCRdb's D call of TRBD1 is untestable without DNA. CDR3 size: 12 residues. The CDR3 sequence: CASSRSQGTQYF.

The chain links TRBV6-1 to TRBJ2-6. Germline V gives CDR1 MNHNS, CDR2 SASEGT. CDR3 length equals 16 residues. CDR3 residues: CASSPDLGSGANVLTF.

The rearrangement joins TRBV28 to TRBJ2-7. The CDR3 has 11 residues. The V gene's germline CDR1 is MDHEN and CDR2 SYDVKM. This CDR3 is CASSLLWEQYF.

CDR3 loop: CASSQDQRRGTGELFF. J is TRBJ2-2 and V is TRBV4-1; as DNA is missing, the TRBD1 call by TCRdb cannot be tested. CDR3 length: 16 amino acids. The germline CDR1 and CDR2 sequences are MGHRA and YSYEKL.

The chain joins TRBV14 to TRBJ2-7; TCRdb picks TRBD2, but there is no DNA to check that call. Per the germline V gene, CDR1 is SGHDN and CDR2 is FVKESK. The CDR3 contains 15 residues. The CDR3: CASSQDPVSSVEQYF.

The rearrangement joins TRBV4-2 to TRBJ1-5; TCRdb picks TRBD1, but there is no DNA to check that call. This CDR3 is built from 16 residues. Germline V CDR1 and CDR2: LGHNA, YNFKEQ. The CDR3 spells CASSQGVQWSNQPQHF.

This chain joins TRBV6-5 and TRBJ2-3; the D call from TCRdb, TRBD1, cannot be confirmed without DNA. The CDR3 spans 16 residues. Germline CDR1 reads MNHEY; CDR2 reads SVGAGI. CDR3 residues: CASSYSRDTDSDTQYF.

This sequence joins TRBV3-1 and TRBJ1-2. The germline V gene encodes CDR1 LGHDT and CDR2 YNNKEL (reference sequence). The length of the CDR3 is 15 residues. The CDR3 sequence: CASSLISSTNYGYTF.

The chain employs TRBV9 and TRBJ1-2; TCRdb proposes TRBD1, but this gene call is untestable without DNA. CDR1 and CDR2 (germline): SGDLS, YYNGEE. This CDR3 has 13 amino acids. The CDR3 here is CASSQTPQGGYTF.

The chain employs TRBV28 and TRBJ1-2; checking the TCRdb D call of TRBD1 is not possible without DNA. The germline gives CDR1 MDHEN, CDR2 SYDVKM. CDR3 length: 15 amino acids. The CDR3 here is CASRNPGQGAGGYTF.

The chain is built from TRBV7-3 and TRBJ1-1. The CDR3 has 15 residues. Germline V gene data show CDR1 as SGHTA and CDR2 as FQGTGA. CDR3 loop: CASSLTPGMNTEAFF.

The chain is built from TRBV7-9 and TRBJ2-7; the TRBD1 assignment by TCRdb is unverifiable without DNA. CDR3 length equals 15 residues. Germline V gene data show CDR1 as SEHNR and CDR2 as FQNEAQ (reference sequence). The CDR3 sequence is CASSPPGQGVFEQYF.

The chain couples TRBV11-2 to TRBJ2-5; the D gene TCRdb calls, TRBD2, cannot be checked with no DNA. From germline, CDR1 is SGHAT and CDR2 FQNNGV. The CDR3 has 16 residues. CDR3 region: CASSLSSSGMGETQYF.

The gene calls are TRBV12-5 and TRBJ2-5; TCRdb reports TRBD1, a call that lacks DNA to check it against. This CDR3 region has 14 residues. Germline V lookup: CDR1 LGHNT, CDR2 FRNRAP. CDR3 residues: CASGPGQGQETQYF.

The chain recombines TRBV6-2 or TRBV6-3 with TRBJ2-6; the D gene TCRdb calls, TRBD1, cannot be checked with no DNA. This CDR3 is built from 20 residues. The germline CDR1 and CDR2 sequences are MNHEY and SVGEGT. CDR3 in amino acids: CASNQPSRDGFFSGANVLTF.

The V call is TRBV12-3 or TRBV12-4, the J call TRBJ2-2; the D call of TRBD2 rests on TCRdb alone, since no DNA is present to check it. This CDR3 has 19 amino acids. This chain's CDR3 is CASRISKTKRGPYTGELFF.

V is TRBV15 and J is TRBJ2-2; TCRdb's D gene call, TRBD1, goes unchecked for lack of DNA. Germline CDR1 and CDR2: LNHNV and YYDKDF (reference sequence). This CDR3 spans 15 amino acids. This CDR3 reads CATSRRDRGIGELFF.

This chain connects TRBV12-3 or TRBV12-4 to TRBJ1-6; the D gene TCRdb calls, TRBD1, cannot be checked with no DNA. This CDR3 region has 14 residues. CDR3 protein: CASTLAGGNSPLHF.

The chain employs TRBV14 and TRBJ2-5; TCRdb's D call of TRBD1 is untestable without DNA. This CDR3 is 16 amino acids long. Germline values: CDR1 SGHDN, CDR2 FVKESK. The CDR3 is CASSHYGTGGGETQYF.

The CDR3 sequence is CASSLKGQQVTNYGYTF. The gene calls are TRBV7-9 and TRBJ1-2. CDR1 is SEHNR, CDR2 FQNEAQ, per germline (reference sequence). The CDR3 is 17 residues long.

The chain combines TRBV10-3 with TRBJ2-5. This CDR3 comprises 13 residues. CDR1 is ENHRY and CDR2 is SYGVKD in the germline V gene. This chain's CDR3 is CATAKGLQETQYF.

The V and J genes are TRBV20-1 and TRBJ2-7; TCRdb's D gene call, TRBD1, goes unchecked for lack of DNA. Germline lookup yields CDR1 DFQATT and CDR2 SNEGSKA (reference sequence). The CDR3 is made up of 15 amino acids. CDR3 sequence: CSARPSTGRTYEQYF.